The 30 T cell receptor beta chains below come from one sample, sequenced in a study of blood T cells in healthy people across ages. Together with a sample-barcoded 5' primer, a J-beta primer mix was included in a second PCR lasting about 7 to 12 cycles. A single record per CDR3 protein comes from TCRdb applying MiXCR to the 5' RACE reads. Of hundreds of thousands of distinct CDR3 sequences detected, 40% to 50% appear once; the ten largest clones hold roughly 19%. Sample: blood. The receptors come from a man aged 55 to 70 in good health.

Written as DNA, the CDR3 is TGTGCCAGCAGCCAAGCGGTGGGAACCTACAATGAGCAGTTCTTC. This sequence encodes CASSQAVGTYNEQFF. The chain carries TRBV14 and TRBJ2-1; D unresolved. The germline V and J ends were trimmed by 1 base and 2 bases, with 9 bases remaining between them. This CDR3 region has 15 residues. CDR1 SGHDN and CDR2 FVKESK come from the germline V gene.

This clonotype occurred many times. The rearrangement links TRBV27 to TRBJ2-7; D not resolved. Germline lookup yields CDR1 MNHEY and CDR2 SMNVEV (reference sequence). The V gene lost 4 bases and the J gene lost 2 bases, with 3 bases spanning the gap. The CDR3 sequence is 11 residues long. This CDR3 reads CASSSPYEQYF. For the CDR3, the DNA is TGTGCCAGCAGTTCCCCCTACGAGCAGTACTTC.

V and J are TRBV6-6 and TRBJ2-1; 9 bases align to TRBD2. J gave up 2 bases and V 0 bases, and 5 bases lay outside the gene matches. The CDR3 is 17 amino acids. In germline, CDR1 is MNHNY, CDR2 SVGAGI (reference sequence). CDR3: CASSYSSVAGAYNEQFF. CDR3 in DNA: TGTGCCAGCAGTTACTCCTCGGTAGCGGGGGCCTACAATGAGCAGTTCTTC.

The chain combines TRBV27 with TRBJ1-1; D uncertain. Trimming stripped 6 bases from V and 6 bases from J, with 20 bases between. Germline V gives CDR1 MNHEY, CDR2 SMNVEV (reference sequence). The CDR3 runs 15 residues. DNA for the CDR3: TGTGCCAGCAGCCCCATCGGTAAGGGTATGGCTGAAGCTTTCTTT. This encodes CASSPIGKGMAEAFF.

V gene TRBV25-1 combines with J gene TRBJ2-1, with D possibly matching TRBD2 (6 bases). Trimming removed 5 bases from V and 0 bases from J, with 17 bases in between. CDR1 is MGHDK, CDR2 SYGVNS, per germline. This CDR3 is 17 amino acids long. Written as DNA, the CDR3 is TGTGCCAGCAGTCTGGCTTTGGGGACTCTCTCCTACAATGAGCAGTTCTTC. It encodes CASSLALGTLSYNEQFF.

The chain recombines TRBV4-3 with TRBJ2-7; a possible D gene is TRBD1 (6 bases). In germline, CDR1 is LGHNA, CDR2 YSLEER. The CDR3 loop spans 15 amino acids. V was clipped by 2 bases and J by 1 base, with 12 bases between them. In nucleotides, the CDR3 is TGCGCCAGCAGCCAAAGGGCAGGGACATCCTACGAGCAGTACTTC. It is translated as CASSQRAGTSYEQYF.

J is TRBJ2-5 and V is TRBV12-3 or TRBV12-4, with D perhaps being TRBD1 or TRBD2 (5 bases each). The end of the DNA fits TRBJ2-7 better, so the J call may be wrong. The CDR3 has 13 residues. CDR3 sequence reads: CASRSVGTPEQYF. The DNA of the CDR3 is TGTGCCAGCAGATCCGTAGGGACGCCCGAGCAGTACTTC.

J is TRBJ2-5 and V is TRBV5-1; 7 bases are a match to TRBD1. Germline V gene data show CDR1 as SGHRS and CDR2 as YFSETQ. V was pared by 3 bases and J by 5 bases, with 7 bases of the junction left unmatched. This CDR3 has 14 amino acids. As DNA, the CDR3 is TGCGCCAGCAGCTCGACAGGGAAAGAGGAGACCCAGTACTTC. As protein: CASSSTGKEETQYF. Combining the CDR3 with reference TRBV5-1 and TRBJ2-5 gives the whole variable domain KAGVTQTPRYLIKTRGQQVTLSCSPISGHRSVSWYQQTPGQGLQFLFEYFSETQRNKGNFPGRFSGRQFSNSRSEMNVSTLELGDSALYLCASSSTGKEETQYFGPGTRLLVL.

The V and J genes are TRBV7-3 and TRBJ1-1; the D is unclear. The germline V gene has CDR1 SGHTA and CDR2 FQGTGA. CDR3 length: 15 residues. Trimming shortened V by 4 bases and J by 0 bases, and 12 bases separated the two germline ends. The CDR3 is CASSSSGSVNTEAFF. The CDR3 DNA follows: TGTGCCAGCAGCTCTAGCGGTTCCGTGAACACTGAAGCTTTCTTT.

V is TRBV5-1 and J is TRBJ1-2; 11 bases map to TRBD1. The CDR3 extends over 16 amino acids. V shed 4 bases, J shed 3 bases, and the junction held 8 bases outside the gene matches. Looked up from germline, CDR1 is SGHRS and CDR2 is YFSETQ. CDR3 nucleotide sequence: TGCGCCAGCAGCAGGACAGGGGGCGACCCAGACTATGGCTACACCTTC. Protein: CASSRTGGDPDYGYTF.

This chain links TRBV10-3 with TRBJ2-2; D remains unclear. The V end was cut by 3 bases, the J end by 0 bases, with 5 bases between. This CDR3 is 14 amino acids long. Germline V gene data show CDR1 as ENHRY and CDR2 as SYGVKD. The CDR3 bases are TGTGCCATCAGTGATCCGCCGAACACCGGGGAGCTGTTTTTT. This codes for CAISDPPNTGELFF.

The chain uses TRBV4-3 and TRBJ1-2; 12 bases are a match to TRBD1. The CDR3 runs to 17 residues. The germline CDR1 and CDR2 sequences are LGHNA and YSLEER. The V segment lost 0 bases and the J segment 4 bases; nucleotides outside the gene matches: 6. Here the CDR3 reads CASSQEGPGQGAYGYTF. The CDR3 nucleotides read TGCGCCAGCAGCCAAGAGGGTCCGGGACAGGGGGCCTATGGCTACACCTTC.

This clonotype was seen a handful of times. The chain is built from TRBV4-1 and TRBJ2-1; TRBD1 matches at 10 bases. The CDR3 is made up of 14 amino acids. Germline trimming cut 7 bases from V and 7 bases from J; bases unmatched to any gene: 7. Germline loops: CDR1 MGHRA, CDR2 YSYEKL. The CDR3 bases are TGCGCCAGCACTCCCGGGACAGGGGAAAATGAGCAGTTCTTC. Translating gives CASTPGTGENEQFF.

This clonotype was counted ten times or more. The J gene is TRBJ2-1, the V gene TRBV6-5; no firm D call. The better agreement between TRBJ2-7 and the DNA end casts doubt on the J call. CDR1 is MNHEY, CDR2 SVGAGI, per germline. CDR3 length equals 13 residues. CDR3 residues: CASRAFSYNEQYF. For the CDR3, the DNA is TGTGCCAGCAGGGCTTTCTCCTACAATGAGCAGTACTTC.

J is TRBJ1-2 and V is TRBV5-6, with D possibly TRBD1 on 5 matching bases. The CDR3 length is 13 residues. Germline CDR1 and CDR2: SGHDT and YYEEEE. V lost 3 bases and J lost 4, with 10 bases in between. CDR3 region: CASSYRQIYGYTF. DNA for the CDR3: TGTGCCAGCAGCTACAGACAGATCTATGGCTACACCTTC.

On this clonotype itself: At one of its ends the junction is not consistent with the germline gene, which may arise from a read error. The chain is built from TRBV18 and TRBJ2-1, with D perhaps matching TRBD1 (5 bases). This CDR3 comprises 17 residues. The germline CDR1 and CDR2 sequences are KGHSH and LQKENI. For the CDR3, the DNA is TGTGCCGGCTCACCACCGCTAGGCGCAGGGAAAGGGAATGAGCAGTTCTTC. Residues: CAGSPPLGAGKGNEQFF.

V is TRBV3-1 and J is TRBJ2-2, with D maybe TRBD2 (5 bases). Germline CDR1 reads LGHDT; CDR2 reads YNNKEL (reference sequence). Trimming stripped 1 base from V and 4 bases from J, with 7 bases between. The CDR3 has 14 amino acids. The CDR3 DNA is TGTGCCAGCAGCCAAGCCCGGGGCACCGGGGAGCTGTTTTTT. Translating it yields CASSQARGTGELFF. The entire variable domain, with the rest obtained from reference TRBV3-1 and TRBJ2-2, is as follows: DTAVSQTPKYLVTQMGNDKSIKCEQNLGHDTMYWYKQDSKKFLKIMFSYNNKELIINETVPNRFSPKSPDKAHLNLHINSLELGDSAVYFCASSQARGTGELFFGEGSRLTVL.

The chain joins TRBV5-1 to TRBJ2-5; 8 bases agree with TRBD1. The germline gives CDR1 SGHRS, CDR2 YFSETQ. The V gene end was trimmed by 3 bases and the J gene end by 5 bases; junction bases not matched to a gene: 3. The CDR3 contains 13 residues. The CDR3 coding sequence is TGCGCCAGCAGCTCAGGGGGCTTTGAGACCCAGTACTTC. As protein: CASSSGGFETQYF.

The J gene is TRBJ2-5, the V gene TRBV4-3; 8 bases are shared with TRBD2. This CDR3 is built from 17 residues. After removal of 0 bases from V and 5 bases from J, the junction contained 11 bases not matched to a gene. Germline V lookup: CDR1 LGHNA, CDR2 YSLEER. The CDR3 DNA sequence: TGCGCCAGCAGCCAAGATCCGGTTAGCGGGGCGTATGAGACCCAGTACTTC. Residues: CASSQDPVSGAYETQYF.

Remarks on this clonotype: A much larger clone is a single base away; this may be a read error. This rearrangement joins TRBV12-3 or TRBV12-4 to TRBJ2-7; no reliable D call. The CDR3 totals 13 residues. Written as DNA, the CDR3 is TGTGCCAGCAGTTTAATGGGCTCCTACAAGCAGTACTTC. This translates into CASSLMGSYKQYF.

The V call is TRBV6-6, the J call TRBJ2-5; D is ambiguous. The J call may be in error: the DNA end matches TRBJ2-7 better. CDR1 and CDR2 (germline): MNHNY, SVGAGI (reference sequence). The CDR3 has 14 amino acids. The CDR3 loop is CASSYVASPYEQYF. In DNA form, the CDR3 reads TGTGCCAGTAGCTATGTAGCCTCCCCCTACGAGCAGTACTTC.

The V and J genes are TRBV7-2 and TRBJ2-5, with 9 bases fitting TRBD2. CDR1 is SGHTA and CDR2 is FQGNSA in the germline V gene. This CDR3 spans 18 amino acids. After removal of 4 bases from V and 3 bases from J, the junction contained 15 bases not matched to a gene. The CDR3 sequence: CASSYQTRAGGPKETQYF. The CDR3 nucleotides read TGTGCCAGCAGCTACCAGACTCGAGCGGGGGGCCCTAAAGAGACCCAGTACTTC.

This clonotype was detected many times. The junction departs from the called germline gene at one end, perhaps through a read error. V is TRBV5-1 and J is TRBJ2-7; maybe TRBD2 (6 bases). The CDR3 extends over 12 amino acids. The germline CDR1 and CDR2 sequences are SGHRS and YFSETQ. Written as DNA, the CDR3 is TGTGCCAGCAGCCCCGCGGGGTACGAGCAGTACTTC. The encoded protein is CASSPAGYEQYF.

CDR3 coding DNA: TGTGCCAGCAGCATGAGGAACTCTGGGGCCAACGTCCTGACTTTC. This sequence encodes CASSMRNSGANVLTF. J is TRBJ2-6 and V is TRBV5-6; D is uncertain. This CDR3 contains 15 residues. Trimming pared 4 bases from V and 0 bases from J, leaving 8 bases between. Germline values: CDR1 SGHDT, CDR2 YYEEEE.

V gene TRBV5-5 combines with J gene TRBJ1-6, with D hard to call. The V end lost 3 bases, the J end lost 7 bases, and 17 bases lay between the germline ends. Germline assignment: CDR1 SGHKS and CDR2 YYEKEE (reference sequence). The CDR3 contains 16 residues. CDR3 coding DNA: TGTGCCAGCAGCTCCCTGGGTCCAGGAGTCAATTCACCCCTCCACTTT. Translating it yields CASSSLGPGVNSPLHF.

The gene calls are TRBV20-1 and TRBJ2-3; D is perhaps TRBD1 (7 bases). V lost 3 bases to trimming and J lost 0 bases, with 13 bases between them. The length of the CDR3 is 15 residues. Germline V gene data show CDR1 as DFQATT and CDR2 as SNEGSKA (reference sequence). The DNA of the CDR3 is TGCAGTGCTAGTACCCCAGGGGGGAGCACAGATACGCAGTATTTT. Protein product: CSASTPGGSTDTQYF.

The chain combines TRBV5-1 with TRBJ2-1, with D possibly being TRBD2 (7 bases). Germline CDR1 reads SGHRS; CDR2 reads YFSETQ. This CDR3 spans 15 amino acids. V was clipped by 3 bases and J by 5 bases, with 15 bases between them. The CDR3 bases are TGCGCCAGCAGCTGGATGCGGGGGCCGAACAATGAGCAGTTCTTC. Translating it yields CASSWMRGPNNEQFF.

The rearrangement links TRBV19 to TRBJ1-4; 11 bases line up with TRBD1. Germline CDR1 is LNHDA and CDR2 is SQIVND (reference sequence). The CDR3 consists of 13 residues. J lost 7 bases, V lost 10 bases, and 5 bases had no gene match. The CDR3 sequence: CATLGQGVEKLFF. The CDR3 DNA sequence: TGTGCCACCCTGGGACAGGGGGTTGAAAAACTGTTTTTT.

This chain joins TRBV18 and TRBJ2-7; D ambiguous. The length of the CDR3 is 12 residues. V lost 7 bases and J lost 6, with 13 bases in between. Germline lookup yields CDR1 KGHSH and CDR2 LQKENI. The CDR3 protein is CASCISPFEQYF. The DNA for the CDR3 is TGTGCCAGCTGCATAAGCCCGTTCGAGCAGTACTTC.

The chain combines TRBV7-3 with TRBJ2-1; 9 bases line up with TRBD1. The CDR3 is made up of 14 amino acids. Per the germline V gene, CDR1 is SGHTA and CDR2 is FQGTGA. The junction had 8 bases not matched to a gene; V was cut back by 4 bases and J by 10 bases. The CDR3 DNA reads as TGTGCCAGCAGCTCCTCCGGGACAGGGAACGAGCAGTTCTTC. It yields the protein CASSSSGTGNEQFF.